The TCR beta chain described here comes from a study of T cells after yellow fever vaccination. V was trimmed by 4 bases and J by 0 bases, leaving 11 bases between them. The CDR3 consists of 14 residues. Germline V CDR1 and CDR2: SQVTM, ANQGSEA. TCRdb fed the 5' RACE reads into MiXCR, producing one record per CDR3 protein. The table includes about 360,000 distinct CDR3 sequences, 6% to 8% detected once. This clonotype was seen at least ten times. This sequence originates from a man aged 30 to 45 who received the YFV17D yellow fever vaccine. This rearrangement joins TRBV29-1 to TRBJ2-3; D remains unclear. This material consisted of PBMCs, taken 5 days after the yellow fever booster vaccination. For the CDR3, the DNA is TGCAGCGTTGTTGTTCCGCGCAGCACAGATACGCAGTATTTT. This codes for CSVVVPRSTDTQYF.